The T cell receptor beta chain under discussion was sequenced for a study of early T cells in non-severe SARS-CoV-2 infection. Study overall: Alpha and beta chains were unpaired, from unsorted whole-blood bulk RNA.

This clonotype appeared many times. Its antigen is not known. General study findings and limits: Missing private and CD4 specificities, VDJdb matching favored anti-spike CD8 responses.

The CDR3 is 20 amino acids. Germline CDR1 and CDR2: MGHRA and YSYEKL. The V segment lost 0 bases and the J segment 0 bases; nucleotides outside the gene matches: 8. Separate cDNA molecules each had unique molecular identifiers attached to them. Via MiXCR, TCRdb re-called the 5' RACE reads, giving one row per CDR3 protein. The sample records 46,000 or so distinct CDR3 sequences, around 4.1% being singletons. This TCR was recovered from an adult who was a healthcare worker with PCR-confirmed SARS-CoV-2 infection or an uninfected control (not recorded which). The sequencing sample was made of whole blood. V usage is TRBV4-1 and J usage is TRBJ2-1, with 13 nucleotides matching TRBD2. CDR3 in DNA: TGCGCCAGCAGCCAAGATTGGTTTGGACTAGCGGGAGCCTCCTACAATGAGCAGTTCTTC. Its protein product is CASSQDWFGLAGASYNEQFF.